The TCR beta chain described here comes from a study of T cells in Graves' hyperthyroidism and ophthalmopathy. The sample holds many counts of this clonotype. Amplification of TCR beta CDR3 regions was performed using RNA transcripts as template. First-round RT-PCR with HTBI primers amplified the TCR CDR3 region. MiXCR, run by TCRdb on the multiplex PCR reads, gives a single entry per CDR3 protein. The sample consists of nearly 600,000 distinct CDR3 sequences, approximately 15% of them appearing once. The TCR sequence derives from a woman aged 18-29 years with Graves' ophthalmopathy. The source material was blood.

For the CDR3, the DNA is TGTGCCAGCAGTTTGGGGGCGGCAGGGACGGTAGGTGAGCAGTTCTTC. As protein: CASSLGAAGTVGEQFF. The chain has TRBV28 and TRBJ2-1; possible D gene TRBD1, 6 bases. The germline V gene encodes CDR1 MDHEN and CDR2 SYDVKM. V was shortened by 3 bases and J by 9 bases, with 21 bases between the two germline ends. The CDR3 is made up of 16 amino acids.